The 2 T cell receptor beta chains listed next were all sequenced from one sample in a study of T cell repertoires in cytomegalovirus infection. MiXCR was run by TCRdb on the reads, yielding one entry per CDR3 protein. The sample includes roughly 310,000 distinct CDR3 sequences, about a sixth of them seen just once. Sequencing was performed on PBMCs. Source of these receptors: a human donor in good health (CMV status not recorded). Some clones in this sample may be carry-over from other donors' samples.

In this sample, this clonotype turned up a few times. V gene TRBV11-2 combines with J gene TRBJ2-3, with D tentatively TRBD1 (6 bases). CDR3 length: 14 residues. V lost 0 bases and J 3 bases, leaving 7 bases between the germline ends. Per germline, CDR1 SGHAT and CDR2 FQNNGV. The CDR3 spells CASSLEQGTDTQYF. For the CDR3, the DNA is TGTGCCAGCAGCTTAGAGCAGGGGACAGATACGCAGTATTTT.

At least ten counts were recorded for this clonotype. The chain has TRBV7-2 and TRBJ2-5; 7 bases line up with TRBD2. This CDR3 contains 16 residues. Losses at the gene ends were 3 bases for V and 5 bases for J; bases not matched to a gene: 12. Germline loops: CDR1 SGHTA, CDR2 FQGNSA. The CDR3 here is CASSFSSGMSWETQYF. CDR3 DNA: TGTGCCAGCAGCTTCTCTAGCGGAATGAGCTGGGAGACCCAGTACTTC.